These 30 T cell receptor beta chains share one sample of origin, sequenced in a study of blood T cell repertoires in COVID-19. The table came from immunoSEQ multiplex PCR; TCRdb's copy has only in-frame clones and leaves some out. The sample includes hundreds of thousands of clones, about 82% of them seen just once. Material for sequencing was PBMCs or T cells enriched from blood (not recorded which). The receptors shown here come from a woman aged 45-60 years who had recovered from COVID-19.

This chain connects TRBV4-1 to TRBJ2-7; TRBD1 is a possible D gene (5 bases). The germline gives CDR1 MGHRA, CDR2 YSYEKL. The V and J ends lost 2 bases and 4 bases respectively, with 9 bases between them. CDR3 size: 13 residues. This CDR3 reads CASSQQGLYEQYF. The CDR3 DNA is TGCGCCAGCAGCCAACAGGGTCTTTACGAGCAGTACTTC.

This clone was seen more than once but under ten times. The chain employs TRBV7-8 and TRBJ2-1; 11 bases align to TRBD2. CDR1 is SGHVS and CDR2 is FQNEAQ in the germline V gene. After removal of 5 bases from V and 4 bases from J, the junction contained 7 bases not matched to a gene. The CDR3 spans 16 residues. The CDR3 region has the DNA TGTGCCAGCAGCCATATAGGGACTAGCGGTTACAATGAGCAGTTCTTC. Translated, it gives CASSHIGTSGYNEQFF.

CDR3 nucleotide sequence: TGTGCCAGCAGTCAATTCGTACCTCCTAGAAGACAGGGGGGTGGTTCACCCCTCCACTTT. Its translation: CASSQFVPPRRQGGGSPLHF. The V call is TRBV2, the J call TRBJ1-6; 9 bases map to TRBD1. V was clipped by 5 bases and J by 9 bases; unmatched bases: 23. The CDR3 sequence is 20 residues long. Germline values: CDR1 SNHLY, CDR2 FYNNEI. The full variable domain, completed using reference TRBV2 and TRBJ1-6, is EPEVTQTPSHQVTQMGQEVILRCVPISNHLYFYWYRQILGQKVEFLVSFYNNEISEKSEIFDDQFSVERPDGSNFTLKIRSTKLEDSAMYFCASSQFVPPRRQGGGSPLHFGNGTRLTVT.

This chain joins TRBV19 and TRBJ2-3; D not resolved. V gave up 5 bases and J gave up 5 bases, with 8 bases separating them. CDR3 length equals 12 residues. Looked up from germline, CDR1 is LNHDA and CDR2 is SQIVND (reference sequence). The CDR3 nucleotides are TGTGCCAGTAGTCCCAAGCAAGATACGCAGTATTTT. Protein: CASSPKQDTQYF.

The chain combines TRBV29-1 with TRBJ2-5, with 8 positions matching TRBD2. The germline V gene encodes CDR1 SQVTM and CDR2 ANQGSEA. The V segment lost 4 bases and the J segment 3 bases; nucleotides outside the gene matches: 7. The CDR3 extends over 14 amino acids. CDR3 sequence: CSVVSGTRKETQYF. As DNA, the CDR3 is TGCAGCGTTGTGTCCGGGACTAGAAAAGAGACCCAGTACTTC. The full variable domain, its missing parts supplied by reference TRBV29-1 and TRBJ2-5, is SAVISQKPSRDICQRGTSLTIQCQVDSQVTMMFWYRQQPGQSLTLIATANQGSEATYESGFVIDKFPISRPNLTFSTLTVSNMSPEDSSIYLCSVVSGTRKETQYFGPGTRLLVL.

This clone has more than one count but fewer than ten. The chain joins TRBV19 to TRBJ1-2, with 9 bases lining up with TRBD1. This CDR3 contains 16 residues. Germline CDR1 and CDR2: LNHDA and SQIVND (reference sequence). With V trimmed by 9 bases and J by 1 base, 12 bases remained unmatched. The CDR3 DNA reads TGTGCCAGACTGAGGACAGGGGATGGAGGTAACTATGGCTACACCTTC. Its translation is CARLRTGDGGNYGYTF.

This clone was seen just once. The chain has TRBV28 and TRBJ2-1; 15 bases are shared with TRBD2. V lost 7 bases to trimming and J lost 11 bases; unmatched junction nucleotides: 9. Germline CDR1 and CDR2: MDHEN and SYDVKM. The CDR3 length is 15 residues. The CDR3 DNA follows: TGTGCCAGCACCCTAGGCGGGACTAGCGGGAGGAAGCAGTTCTTC. Encoded protein: CASTLGGTSGRKQFF.

The chain uses TRBV7-2 and TRBJ2-7; TRBD2 agrees at 7 bases. Per the germline V gene, CDR1 is SGHTA and CDR2 is FQGNSA. The CDR3 loop spans 15 amino acids. V lost 1 base to trimming and J lost 2 bases; unmatched junction nucleotides: 5. The DNA for the CDR3 is TGTGCCAGCAGCTTAGTGATTAGCGGGCCCTACGAGCAGTACTTC. It yields the protein CASSLVISGPYEQYF. The whole variable domain, filled in from reference TRBV7-2 and TRBJ2-7, reads GAGVSQSPSNKVTEKGKDVELRCDPISGHTALYWYRQSLGQGLEFLIYFQGNSAPDKSGLPSDRFSAERTGGSVSTLTIQRTQQEDSAVYLCASSLVISGPYEQYFGPGTRLTVT.

A single count supports this clone. The rearrangement uses TRBV28 and TRBJ2-1, with TRBD2 matching over 12 bases. CDR1 is MDHEN and CDR2 is SYDVKM in the germline V gene. The ends lost 5 bases at V and 8 bases at J; junction bases unmatched: 7. This CDR3 is built from 15 residues. The CDR3 nucleotides read TGTGCCAGCAGTACTCTAGCGGGAGGGCCCGATGAGCAGTTCTTC. Encoded protein: CASSTLAGGPDEQFF.

V usage is TRBV2 and J usage is TRBJ1-2; 7 nucleotides match TRBD1. Germline V gene lookup returns CDR1 SNHLY and CDR2 FYNNEI. J lost 5 bases, V lost 4 bases, and 4 bases had no gene match. The CDR3 is 13 residues long. The CDR3 coding sequence is TGTGCCAGCAGTGGGGACAGAGAATATGGCTACACCTTC. Translated: CASSGDREYGYTF.

The chain recombines TRBV6-2 or TRBV6-3 with TRBJ2-7; TRBD2 agrees at 12 bases. In germline, CDR1 is MNHEY, CDR2 SVGEGT. The CDR3 totals 19 residues. V was pared by 4 bases and J by 0 bases, with 13 bases of the junction left unmatched. CDR3 DNA sequence: TGTGCCAGCAGTTTACGACTAGCGGGAGAGAGTGGGAGCTCCTACGAGCAGTACTTC. Residues: CASSLRLAGESGSSYEQYF.

The genes are TRBV2 and TRBJ1-6, with 9 bases aligning to TRBD1. V was pared by 6 bases and J by 7 bases, with 4 bases of the junction left unmatched. From germline, CDR1 is SNHLY and CDR2 FYNNEI. This CDR3 contains 14 residues. This CDR3 is CASRGQGLNSPLHF. For the CDR3, the DNA is TGTGCCAGCAGGGGACAGGGATTAAATTCACCCCTCCACTTT. Variable domain in full (rest from reference TRBV2 and TRBJ1-6): EPEVTQTPSHQVTQMGQEVILRCVPISNHLYFYWYRQILGQKVEFLVSFYNNEISEKSEIFDDQFSVERPDGSNFTLKIRSTKLEDSAMYFCASRGQGLNSPLHFGNGTRLTVT.

This CDR3 reads CASSPREREGGRQYF. For the CDR3, the DNA is TGTGCCAGCTCACCACGTGAGCGGGAGGGTGGACGGCAGTACTTC. The chain uses TRBV18 and TRBJ2-7; 10 bases fit TRBD2. V shed 1 base, J shed 9 bases, and the junction held 9 bases outside the gene matches. CDR1 and CDR2 from the germline V gene are KGHSH and LQKENI. This CDR3 is built from 15 residues.

J is TRBJ1-2 and V is TRBV27; D ambiguous. The CDR3 is 17 residues long. V lost 4 bases and J 2 bases, leaving 20 bases between the germline ends. Germline lookup yields CDR1 MNHEY and CDR2 SMNVEV (reference sequence). The CDR3 protein is CASSSTPSTRPNYGYTF. The CDR3 DNA reads TGTGCCAGCAGTTCCACCCCTTCGACAAGACCAAACTATGGCTACACCTTC.

The rearrangement links TRBV11-3 to TRBJ1-3; TRBD1 might be the D (6 bases). Trimming removed 5 bases from V and 3 bases from J, with 11 bases in between. CDR3 length: 14 residues. Germline V gene data show CDR1 as SGHNT and CDR2 as YENEEA. The DNA for the CDR3 is TGTGCCAGCAGCCGGACAGTGAATGGAAACACCATATATTTT. Its protein product is CASSRTVNGNTIYF.

The chain couples TRBV18 to TRBJ2-3, with D tentatively TRBD2 (6 bases). The CDR3 totals 13 residues. With 6 bases removed from V and 4 bases from J, the gap between germline ends came to 11 bases. Germline V CDR1 and CDR2: KGHSH, LQKENI. DNA for the CDR3: TGTGCCAGCTCGCCTCGGGGGTCAGATACGCAGTATTTT. Amino acids: CASSPRGSDTQYF.

The V call is TRBV5-1, the J call TRBJ1-4; D is possibly TRBD1 (5 bases). The CDR3 is 14 residues long. Trimming took off 0 bases at V and 4 bases at J, with 7 bases between the two ends. Germline assignment: CDR1 SGHRS and CDR2 YFSETQ. The CDR3 DNA is TGCGCCAGCAGCTTGGAGGGGTTTAATGAAAAACTGTTTTTT. Its translation is CASSLEGFNEKLFF.

This clone occurred a few times. The sample contains more than one DNA sequence encoding this CDR3. V usage is TRBV4-2 and J usage is TRBJ2-2; D is undetermined. Trimming pared 0 bases from V and 1 base from J, leaving 3 bases between. This CDR3 region has 14 residues. Germline V gene sequence: CDR1 LGHNA, CDR2 YNFKEQ. The CDR3 bases are TGTGCCAGCAGCCAAGACCAGAACACCGGGGAGCTGTTTTTT. It specifies CASSQDQNTGELFF.

This chain connects TRBV7-2 to TRBJ1-1; TRBD1 matches 7 bases. CDR1 and CDR2 (germline): SGHTA, FQGNSA. The CDR3 covers 15 residues. With 5 bases clipped from V and 4 bases from J, the junction kept 10 bases outside the gene matches. As DNA, the CDR3 is TGTGCCAGCAGCGCTTGGACAGGAGGTATCACTGAAGCTTTCTTT. Its translation is CASSAWTGGITEAFF.

This clone was observed a few times. The V and J genes are TRBV6-2 or TRBV6-3 and TRBJ2-2; D is perhaps TRBD2 (6 bases). Germline V gene data show CDR1 as MNHEY and CDR2 as SVGEGT. V lost 3 bases and J 2 bases, leaving 10 bases between the germline ends. The CDR3 covers 15 residues. As DNA, the CDR3 is TGTGCCAGCAGTTATCCCGGGACTAACACCGGGGAGCTGTTTTTT. Translating gives CASSYPGTNTGELFF.

The chain employs TRBV30 and TRBJ2-3; D gene ambiguous. V lost 5 bases and J 5 bases, leaving 5 bases between the germline ends. The CDR3 is made up of 10 amino acids. Looked up from germline, CDR1 is GTSNPN and CDR2 is SVGIG (reference sequence). The CDR3 coding sequence is TGTGCCTGGTCCCGAGATACGCAGTATTTT. It specifies CAWSRDTQYF.

The chain is built from TRBV3-1 (or the pseudogene TRBV3-2) and TRBJ2-2, with D hard to call. Germline lookup yields CDR1 LGHDT and CDR2 YNNKEL (reference sequence). This CDR3 region has 14 residues. Trimming removed 2 bases at V and 7 bases at J, with 11 bases between. CDR3 sequence: CASSQNLRHGELFF. The CDR3 coding sequence is TGTGCCAGCAGCCAAAACCTACGCCACGGGGAGCTGTTTTTT.

This chain uses TRBV7-8 with TRBJ2-5, with a possible D match to TRBD2 (5 bases). V was pared by 1 base and J by 4 bases, with 25 bases between. Per germline, CDR1 SGHVS and CDR2 FQNEAQ. The CDR3 has 19 residues. The CDR3: CASSLGVWGRGRRRETQYF. The DNA for the CDR3 is TGTGCCAGCAGCTTAGGCGTGTGGGGTAGAGGGAGAAGGCGAGAGACCCAGTACTTC.

The gene calls are TRBV30 and TRBJ2-7; 10 positions agree with TRBD2. This CDR3 has 16 residues. V shed 1 base and J 6 bases; nucleotides not matched to a gene: 12. Germline V gene data show CDR1 as GTSNPN and CDR2 as SVGIG (reference sequence). The CDR3, as DNA: TGTGCCTGGAGTGGTCTAGCGGGAGCCGCCCGACCCGAGCAGTACTTC. This gives the protein CAWSGLAGAARPEQYF.

In its sample, this clone was seen once. The V gene is TRBV4-2, the J gene TRBJ1-5; D unresolved. Germline V gene lookup returns CDR1 LGHNA and CDR2 YNFKEQ. V was shortened by 1 base and J by 1 base, with 8 bases between the two germline ends. The CDR3 loop spans 15 amino acids. The CDR3 here is CASSQGGGSNQPQHF. CDR3 nucleotide sequence: TGTGCCAGCAGCCAAGGAGGCGGGAGCAATCAGCCCCAGCATTTT.

Only a few counts were recorded for this clone. The V call is TRBV19, the J call TRBJ1-5; the D is unclear. Trimming shortened V by 4 bases and J by 5 bases, and 15 bases separated the two germline ends. The CDR3 totals 15 residues. The V gene's germline CDR1 is LNHDA and CDR2 SQIVND (reference sequence). The CDR3 loop is CASSRGGQEDQPQHF. The CDR3 region has the DNA TGTGCCAGTAGTAGGGGAGGGCAGGAGGATCAGCCCCAGCATTTT.

V gene TRBV6-5 combines with J gene TRBJ1-6; D is undetermined. The V gene lost 3 bases and the J gene lost 0 bases, with 9 bases spanning the gap. The CDR3 is 16 residues long. Germline V gene data show CDR1 as MNHEY and CDR2 as SVGAGI. The CDR3 loop is CASSYSRFSYNSPLHF. The CDR3 coding sequence is TGTGCCAGCAGTTATTCGAGGTTCTCCTATAATTCACCCCTCCACTTT.

The chain links TRBV28 to TRBJ2-7; no definite D call. The CDR3 extends over 15 amino acids. Germline lookup yields CDR1 MDHEN and CDR2 SYDVKM. Trimming stripped 4 bases from V and 1 base from J, with 14 bases between. Written as DNA, the CDR3 is TGTGCCAGCAGTTACGCTCATGCGAAGTCCTACGAGCAGTACTTC. Residues: CASSYAHAKSYEQYF.

J is TRBJ1-3 and V is TRBV5-1, with 7 bases that match TRBD1. CDR1 SGHRS and CDR2 YFSETQ come from the germline V gene. This CDR3 contains 15 residues. V was clipped by 4 bases and J by 0 bases; unmatched bases: 4. The CDR3 DNA is TGCGCCAGCAGCCCCGGGACAGACTCTGGAAACACCATATATTTT. The encoded protein is CASSPGTDSGNTIYF. The entire variable domain, with the rest obtained from reference TRBV5-1 and TRBJ1-3, is as follows: KAGVTQTPRYLIKTRGQQVTLSCSPISGHRSVSWYQQTPGQGLQFLFEYFSETQRNKGNFPGRFSGRQFSNSRSEMNVSTLELGDSALYLCASSPGTDSGNTIYFGEGSWLTVV.

The chain employs TRBV2 and TRBJ1-6, with 10 bases identical to TRBD1. The J segment lost 7 bases and the V segment lost 1 base, leaving 4 bases of the junction unmatched. The CDR3 has 16 residues. Looked up from germline, CDR1 is SNHLY and CDR2 is FYNNEI. This CDR3 reads CASSEERGQGNSPLHF. The CDR3 DNA reads TGTGCCAGCAGTGAAGAGAGGGGACAGGGGAATTCACCCCTCCACTTT.